This T cell receptor (beta chain) was documented in a study of sequential checkpoint blockade in melanoma. Study-wide background: First-line arms were nivolumab then ipilimumab, or the reverse, randomized 1:1.

Data came from immunoSEQ multiplex PCR; TCRdb stores just in-frame clones and leaves some out. The sample includes about 13,000 clones, roughly four fifths of them seen just once. Specified treatment: randomized to nivolumab then ipilimumab (arm A) or the reverse (arm B). Live CD3+CD8+ CD19− CD56− cells were sorted from PBMCs. The junction had 5 bases not matched to a gene; V was cut back by 4 bases and J by 2 bases. This CDR3 contains 14 residues. Germline assignment: CDR1 MGHRA and CDR2 YSYEKL. The V call is TRBV4-1, the J call TRBJ2-7, with 7 bases identical to TRBD1. The starting material was CD8+ T cells sorted from blood (inferred from file names), obtained from a patient given nivolumab and ipilimumab in sequence. The clonotype comes from a human donor with melanoma. CDR3 in DNA: TGCGCCAGCAGCCCCTTGGGACAGACCTACGAGCAGTACTTC. Amino acid sequence: CASSPLGQTYEQYF.